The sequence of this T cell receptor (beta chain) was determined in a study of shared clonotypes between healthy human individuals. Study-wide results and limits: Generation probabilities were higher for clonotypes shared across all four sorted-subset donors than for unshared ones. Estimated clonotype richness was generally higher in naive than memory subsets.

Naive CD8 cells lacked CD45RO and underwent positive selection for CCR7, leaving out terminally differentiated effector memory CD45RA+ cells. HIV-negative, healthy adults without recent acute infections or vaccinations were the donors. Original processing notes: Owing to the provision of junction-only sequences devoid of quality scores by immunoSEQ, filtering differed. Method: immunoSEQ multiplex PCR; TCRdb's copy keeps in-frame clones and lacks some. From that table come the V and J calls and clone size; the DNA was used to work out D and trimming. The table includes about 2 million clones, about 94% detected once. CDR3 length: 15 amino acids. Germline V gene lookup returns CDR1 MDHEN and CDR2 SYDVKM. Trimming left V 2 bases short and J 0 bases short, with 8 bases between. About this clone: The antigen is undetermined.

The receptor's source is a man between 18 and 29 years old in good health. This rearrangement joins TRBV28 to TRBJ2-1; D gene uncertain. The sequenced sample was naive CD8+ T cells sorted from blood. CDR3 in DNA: TGTGCCAGCAGTTTAAGGGTGGGCTCCTACAATGAGCAGTTCTTC. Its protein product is CASSLRVGSYNEQFF.